The rows below give T cell receptor beta chains drawn from one sample of a study of beta chain features in type 1 diabetes. TCRdb keeps only in-frame clones here, not all; method: immunoSEQ multiplex PCR. The table shows under 900,000 clones, with 15% to 20% occurring only once. Sequenced: naive CD4+ T cells from blood. The receptors shown here come from a woman younger than 35 in good health. The CDR3 runs from the conserved cysteine through the conserved F or W. D genes are given only for firm matches. Size tells how often a clone was seen (once, few, many) or the class of an expanded clone, and some rows leave it out.

v_call	d_call	j_call	clone_size	cdr3_nt	cdr3_aa
TRBV9	-	TRBJ1-4	-	TGTGCCAGCAGCGCCGGGCATACTAATGAAAAACTGTTTTTT	CASSAGHTNEKLFF
TRBV28	TRBD1	TRBJ2-1	few	TGTGCCAGCACTTTGGACAGGCCGGACAATGAGCAGTTCTTC	CASTLDRPDNEQFF
TRBV2	-	TRBJ1-1	-	TGTGCCAGCAGTGGGGACACAATGACTGAAGCTTTCTTT	CASSGDTMTEAFF
TRBV9	-	TRBJ1-4	-	TGTGCCAGCAGCTATGACACCTCAACTAATGAAAAACTGTTTTTT	CASSYDTSTNEKLFF
TRBV7-3	TRBD1	TRBJ1-2	-	TGTGCCAGCAGCCGGCTAGGACAGGAGTATGGCTACACCTTC	CASSRLGQEYGYTF
TRBV7-2	-	TRBJ2-4	once	TGTGCCAGCAGCCCCGATCCACTAGCCAAAAACATTCAGTACTTC	CASSPDPLAKNIQYF
TRBV27	-	TRBJ2-7	-	TGTGCCAGCAGATCCTATCTCAACTACGAGCAGTACTTC	CASRSYLNYEQYF
TRBV9	TRBD2	TRBJ2-3	-	TGTGCCAGCAGCGAGCGGGGTACGCAGTATTTT	CASSERGTQYF
TRBV15	TRBD1	TRBJ2-7	-	TGTGCCACCAGCCCTCTCGGGACAGGGCTTCCCTACGAGCAGTACTTC	CATSPLGTGLPYEQYF
TRBV7-9	-	TRBJ2-5	few	TGTGCCAGCAGCATCATTGAAGGGACCCAGTACTTC	CASSIIEGTQYF
TRBV4-1	TRBD1	TRBJ2-2	few	TGCGCCAGCAGCCAGAGGACAGGGACTACCGGGGAGCTGTTTTTT	CASSQRTGTTGELFF
TRBV5-5	-	TRBJ2-2	-	TGTGCCAGCAGCCACCAAGAGATAGTTTCCACCGGGGAGCTGTTTTTT	CASSHQEIVSTGELFF
TRBV10-3	-	TRBJ1-4	-	TGTGCCATCAGTGAGTCGAGGCGTGAGAATGAAAAACTGTTTTTT	CAISESRRENEKLFF
TRBV4-2	TRBD2	TRBJ2-3	-	TGTGCCAGCAGCCAGAGACTAGCGGGAAGGCAGGCCACAGATACGCAGTATTTT	CASSQRLAGRQATDTQYF
TRBV19	-	TRBJ2-3	few	TGTGCCAGTAGTATGGGAGCCGCAGGGGGGGATACGCAGTATTTT	CASSMGAAGGDTQYF
TRBV10-3	-	TRBJ2-7	few	TGTGCCATCAGTGATGGTTTCAGTCGTGGAAGGACATACGAGCAGTACTTC	CAISDGFSRGRTYEQYF
TRBV4-1	TRBD2	TRBJ2-1	few	TGCGCCAGCAGCCAACCGACTAGCGGGACCTACAATGAGCAGTTCTTC	CASSQPTSGTYNEQFF